This T cell receptor (beta chain) was captured in a study of OX40 agonist ivuxolimab in advanced cancers. At the level of the whole study: The costimulatory receptor OX40 (CD134) was targeted by ivuxolimab, a fully human IgG2 agonistic monoclonal antibody. Partial responses occurred in three dose-escalation patients: two with cutaneous melanoma and one with hepatocellular carcinoma. Intravenous ivuxolimab was administered to patients every 2 weeks at six dose levels: 0.01, 0.1, 0.3, 1.5, 3 and 10 mg/kg. The paper covers the monotherapy dose-escalation part of the phase I ivuxolimab trial, which included N ≈ 54 patients. Patients were allowed to have had prior anti-PD-1, anti-PD-L1 or anti-CTLA-4 therapy, and 40% to 45% of the dose-escalation patients had been treated with checkpoint inhibitors. In the dose-escalation cohort, approximately 82% of patients were male, and the mean age was roughly 60 years with a range of about 20 to 80. Peripheral TCRbeta sequencing was intended to test whether TCR sequence diversity was altered and clonal T-cell expansion was caused by ivuxolimab. Of the roughly 50 dose-escalation patients, hepatocellular carcinoma was present in 19, melanoma in around 15, renal cell carcinoma in 9 and head and neck cancer in 9.

General findings and caveats noted by the study authors: Low levels of normalized T-cell clonal expansion were also seen in some nonresponding patients. Antigen specificity was not determined for the clonally expanded peripheral T cells. At doses from 0.1 to 3.0 mg/kg, clonal expansion was seen in both CD4+ and CD8+ blood T cells between baseline and week 6. Partial responders in the 0.1-3.0 mg/kg groups had among the lowest normalized peripheral clonal expansion, especially among CD8+ T cells. After ivuxolimab, CD8+ T cells had more expanded clones than CD4+ T cells on average.

Reading the germline V gene gives CDR1 SGHTA and CDR2 FQGNSA. Spanning cysteine to phenylalanine, the CDR3 consists of 13 amino acids. Left in the record is the CDR3 DNA by itself, 39 bases read in frame from the first base. Patients with autoimmune disease history or receiving systemic immunosuppression were excluded from the trial. Peripheral blood for TCR sequencing was collected from all dose cohorts at baseline, on cycle 4 day 1, and on cycle 7 day 1. Samples came from an open-label, multicenter, first-in-human phase I dose-escalation trial of ivuxolimab. Adults with locally advanced or metastatic head and neck squamous cell, hepatocellular, melanoma or renal cell carcinoma were enrolled in the trial. Before TCR sequencing, CD4+ T cells and CD8+ T cells from peripheral blood were sorted into separate populations. On this clone: This receptor's antigen is unknown. The germline gene is not matched at one end of the junction; a read error may be the cause.

Genomic DNA was extracted from sorted cells for sequencing of the TCRbeta CDR3 region. The immunoSEQ Assay was used for sequencing of TCRbeta CDR3 regions. TCRdb stores this immuneACCESS table with in-frame sequences only. Part of the clones is absent; in the studies checked, under half of the shortfall reflects unresolved V genes, and no reason is known for the rest. For this sample the table gives some 63,000 clones, of which 84% were detected only once. 27% of the sample is in the top ten clones. The V gene is TRBV7-2 and the J gene is TRBJ1-2; the D gene is perhaps TRBD1, from 5 matching bases. This receptor was taken from an adult with an advanced solid tumor such as melanoma, head and neck, liver or kidney cancer. The sequences come from CD4+ or CD8+ T cells sorted from blood, collected in a trial of the OX40 agonist ivuxolimab. The CDR3: CASSPLPTGTAPF. The sequenced DNA is TGTGCCAGCAGCCCCCTTCCGACCGGGACTGCCCCCTTC.